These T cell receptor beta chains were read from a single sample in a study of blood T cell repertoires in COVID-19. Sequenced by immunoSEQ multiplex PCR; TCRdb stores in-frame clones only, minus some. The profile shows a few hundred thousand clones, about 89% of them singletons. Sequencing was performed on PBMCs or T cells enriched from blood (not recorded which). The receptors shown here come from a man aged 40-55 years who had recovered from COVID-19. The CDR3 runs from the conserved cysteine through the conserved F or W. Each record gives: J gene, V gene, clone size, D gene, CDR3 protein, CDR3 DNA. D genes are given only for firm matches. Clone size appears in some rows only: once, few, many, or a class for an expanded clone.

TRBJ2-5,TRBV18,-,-,CASSPTGYQETQYF,TGTGCCAGCTCACCCACAGGGTACCAAGAGACCCAGTACTTC
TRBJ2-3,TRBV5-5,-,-,CASSGGSGASTDTQYF,TGTGCCAGCAGCGGGGGGTCCGGAGCTAGCACAGATACGCAGTATTTT
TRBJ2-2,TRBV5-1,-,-,CASSLVENTGELFF,TGCGCCAGCAGCTTGGTAGAGAACACCGGGGAGCTGTTTTTT
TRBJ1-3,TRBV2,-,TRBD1,CASTPGQGRNTIYF,TGTGCCAGCACCCCTGGACAGGGGCGAAACACCATATATTTT
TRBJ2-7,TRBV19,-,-,CASSIVGRDYEQYF,TGTGCCAGTAGTATAGTGGGCAGGGATTACGAGCAGTACTTC
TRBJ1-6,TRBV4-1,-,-,CASSQEDTDSSLHF,TGCGCCAGCAGCCAAGAAGACACCGATTCGTCCCTCCACTTT
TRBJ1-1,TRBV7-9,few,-,CASSLAGGLGTEAFF,TGTGCCAGCAGCTTAGCGGGAGGGTTGGGCACTGAAGCTTTCTTT
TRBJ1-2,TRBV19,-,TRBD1,CASSITGTGAHGYTF,TGTGCCAGTAGTATTACCGGGACAGGGGCACATGGCTACACCTTC
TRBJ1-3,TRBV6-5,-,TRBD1,CASRQTGGSGNTIYF,TGTGCCAGCAGGCAAACAGGGGGCTCTGGAAACACCATATATTTT
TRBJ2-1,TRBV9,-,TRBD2,CASSVAGGGYNEQFF,TGTGCCAGCAGCGTAGCTGGCGGGGGGTACAATGAGCAGTTCTTC
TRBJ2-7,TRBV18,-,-,CASSMDNRYEQYF,TGTGCCAGCTCGATGGACAACCGATACGAGCAGTACTTC
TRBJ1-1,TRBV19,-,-,CASSIPRANTEAFF,TGTGCCAGTAGTATTCCCAGGGCGAACACTGAAGCTTTCTTT
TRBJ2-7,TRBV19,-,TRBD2,CASSIWGPSGITNYEQYF,TGTGCCAGTAGTATATGGGGCCCTAGCGGGATAACCAACTACGAGCAGTACTTC
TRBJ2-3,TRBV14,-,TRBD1,CASSQTGDTDTQYF,TGTGCCAGCAGCCAGACAGGGGACACAGATACGCAGTATTTT
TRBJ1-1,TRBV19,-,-,CASSTRGFMNTEAFF,TGTGCCAGTAGTACCAGGGGCTTCATGAACACTGAAGCTTTCTTT
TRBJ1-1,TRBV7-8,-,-,CASTTERVGGEAFF,TGTGCCAGCACCACGGAAAGAGTCGGCGGTGAAGCTTTCTTT
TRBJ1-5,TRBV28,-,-,CASRPVQQGDYQPQHF,TGTGCCAGCAGACCAGTACAACAGGGTGATTATCAGCCCCAGCATTTT
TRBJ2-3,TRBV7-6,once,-,CASSLGRGPLDTQYF,TGTGCCAGCAGCTTAGGGCGGGGGCCCCTAGATACGCAGTATTTT
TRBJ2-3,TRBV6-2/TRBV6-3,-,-,CASSSSPRGDTQYF,TGTGCCAGCAGTTCCTCCCCGCGAGGAGATACGCAGTATTTT
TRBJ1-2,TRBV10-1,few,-,CASSDMGHRSYGYTF,TGCGCCAGCAGCGACATGGGACATCGGTCGTATGGCTACACCTTC
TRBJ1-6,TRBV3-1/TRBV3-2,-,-,CASSQGRVYNSPLHF,TGTGCCAGCAGCCAGGGCAGGGTCTATAATTCACCCCTCCACTTT
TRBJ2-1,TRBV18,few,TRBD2,CASSPPLTGRESNEQFF,TGTGCCAGCTCACCACCTTTAACGGGGCGGGAGAGCAATGAGCAGTTCTTC
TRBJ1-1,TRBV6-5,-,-,CASSRYRMNTEAFF,TGTGCCAGCAGTAGATACAGGATGAACACTGAAGCTTTCTTT
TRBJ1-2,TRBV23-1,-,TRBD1,CASSPGGTGIVFCYGYTF,TGCGCCAGCAGTCCCGGGGGGACAGGGATCGTTTTTTGCTATGGCTACACCTTC
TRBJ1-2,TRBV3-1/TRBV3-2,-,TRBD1,CASSQMTGGSGGYTF,TGTGCCAGCAGCCAAATGACAGGGGGATCGGGTGGCTACACCTTC
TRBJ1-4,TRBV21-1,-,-,CASTPRGGGLPNEKLFF,TGTGCCAGCACCCCCCGGGGCGGGGGACTTCCTAATGAAAAACTGTTTTTT
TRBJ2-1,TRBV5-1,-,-,CASSLVSTSNNEQFF,TGCGCCAGCAGCTTGGTCTCCACTTCCAACAATGAGCAGTTCTTC
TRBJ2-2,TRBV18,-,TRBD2,CASSPQREGAGELFF,TGTGCCAGCTCACCACAGCGGGAGGGTGCCGGGGAGCTGTTTTTT
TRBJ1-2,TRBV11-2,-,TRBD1,CASSLDGDRLKGYTF,TGTGCCAGCAGCTTAGATGGGGACAGGTTGAAAGGCTACACCTTC
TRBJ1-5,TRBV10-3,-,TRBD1,CAIREGQGARQPQHF,TGTGCCATCAGGGAAGGACAGGGGGCCAGACAGCCCCAGCATTTT
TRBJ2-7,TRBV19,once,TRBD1,CASSRRQGLEQYF,TGTGCCAGTAGTCGTCGACAGGGGTTAGAGCAGTACTTC
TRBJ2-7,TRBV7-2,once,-,CASSLKRGLVYEQYF,TGTGCCAGCAGCTTAAAAAGGGGGTTGGTCTACGAGCAGTACTTC
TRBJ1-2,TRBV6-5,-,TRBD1,CASSFRDSTYGYTF,TGTGCCAGCAGCTTCCGGGACAGTACTTATGGCTACACCTTC
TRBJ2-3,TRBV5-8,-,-,CASSLAGIHTDTQYF,TGTGCCAGCAGCTTGGCTGGCATACACACAGATACGCAGTATTTT
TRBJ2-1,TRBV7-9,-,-,CASSLGGHRSYNEQFF,TGTGCCAGCAGCTTGGGGGGGCACCGCTCCTACAATGAGCAGTTCTTC
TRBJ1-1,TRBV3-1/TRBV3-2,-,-,CASSRLTGNTEAFF,TGTGCCAGCAGCCGATTGACAGGGAACACTGAAGCTTTCTTT
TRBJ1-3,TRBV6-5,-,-,CASRDRLSGNTIYF,TGTGCCAGCAGAGACAGGCTCTCTGGAAACACCATATATTTT
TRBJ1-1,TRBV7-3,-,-,CASSLRGFDTEAFF,TGTGCCAGCAGCTTACGCGGCTTTGACACTGAAGCTTTCTTT
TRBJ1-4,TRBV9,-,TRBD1,CASSARQGANPGVEKLFF,TGTGCCAGCAGCGCCAGACAGGGGGCGAACCCGGGTGTGGAAAAACTGTTTTTT
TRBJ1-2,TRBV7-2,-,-,CASSLSWPDNGYTF,TGTGCCAGCAGCTTATCCTGGCCAGACAATGGCTACACCTTC
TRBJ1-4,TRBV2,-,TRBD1,CASSDSRDSYDEKLFF,TGTGCCAGCAGTGATAGTCGGGACAGCTACGACGAAAAACTGTTTTTT
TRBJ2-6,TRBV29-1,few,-,CSVQQGSGANVLTF,TGCAGCGTTCAACAGGGCTCTGGGGCCAACGTCCTGACTTTC
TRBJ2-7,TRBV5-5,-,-,CASSFLGSSYEQYF,TGTGCCAGCAGCTTCTTGGGGAGCTCCTACGAGCAGTACTTC
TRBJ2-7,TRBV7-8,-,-,CASSLIGSGAYEQYF,TGTGCCAGCAGCTTAATCGGGTCAGGGGCCTACGAGCAGTACTTC
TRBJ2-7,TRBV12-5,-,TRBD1,CASGFGTALYEQYF,TGTGCTAGTGGTTTCGGGACAGCACTCTACGAGCAGTACTTC
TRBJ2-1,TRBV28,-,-,CASSSLAAYNEQFF,TGTGCCAGCAGTTCCCTAGCAGCCTACAATGAGCAGTTCTTC
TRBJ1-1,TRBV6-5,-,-,CASSSSLENTEAFF,TGTGCCAGCAGTTCATCATTAGAGAACACTGAAGCTTTCTTT
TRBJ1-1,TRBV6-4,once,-,CASSVRGSDTEAFF,TGTGCCAGTTCCGTCAGGGGATCGGACACTGAAGCTTTCTTT
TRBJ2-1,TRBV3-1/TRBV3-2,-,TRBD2,CASSQDRPSGGADNEQFF,TGTGCCAGCAGCCAAGATCGTCCTAGCGGGGGGGCGGACAATGAGCAGTTCTTC
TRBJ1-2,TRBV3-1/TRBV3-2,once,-,CASSQAEGTYGYTF,TGTGCCAGCAGCCAGGCGGAGGGAACCTATGGCTACACCTTC
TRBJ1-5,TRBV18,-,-,CASSSTESSSNQPQHF,TGTGCCAGCTCTTCGACAGAGAGCTCCAGCAATCAGCCCCAGCATTTT
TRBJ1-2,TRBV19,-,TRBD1,CASSPGTGGYGYTF,TGTGCCAGTAGTCCTGGGACAGGGGGCTATGGCTACACCTTC
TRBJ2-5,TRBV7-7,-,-,CASSFGGWQETQYF,TGTGCCAGCAGCTTCGGAGGCTGGCAAGAGACCCAGTACTTC
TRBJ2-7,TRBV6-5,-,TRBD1,CASSYSTGSGSYEQYF,TGTGCCAGCAGTTACTCGACAGGGAGCGGCTCCTACGAGCAGTACTTC
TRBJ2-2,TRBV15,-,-,CATSRVETANTGELFF,TGTGCCACCAGCAGAGTCGAAACGGCGAACACCGGGGAGCTGTTTTTT
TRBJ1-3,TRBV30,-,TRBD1,CAWARGRGNTIYF,TGTGCCTGGGCTAGGGGGCGAGGAAACACCATATATTTT
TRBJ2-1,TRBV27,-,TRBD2,CASSFLRGSAEQFF,TGTGCCAGCAGTTTCCTCCGCGGGAGTGCTGAGCAGTTCTTC
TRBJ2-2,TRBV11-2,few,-,CASSLAQYTGELFF,TGTGCCAGCAGCTTAGCACAGTACACCGGGGAGCTGTTTTTT
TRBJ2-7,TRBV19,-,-,CASGGGQASYEQYF,TGTGCCAGCGGAGGGGGCCAGGCGTCCTACGAGCAGTACTTC